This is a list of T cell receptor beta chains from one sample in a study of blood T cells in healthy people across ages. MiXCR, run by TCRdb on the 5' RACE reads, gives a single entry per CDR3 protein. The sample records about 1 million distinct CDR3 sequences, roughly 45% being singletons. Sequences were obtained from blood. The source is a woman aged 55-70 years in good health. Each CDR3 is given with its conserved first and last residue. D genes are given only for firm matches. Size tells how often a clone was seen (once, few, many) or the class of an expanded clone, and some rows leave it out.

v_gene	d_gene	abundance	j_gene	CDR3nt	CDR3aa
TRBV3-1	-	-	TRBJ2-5	TGTGCCAGCAGCCAAGGTACAGATTACCAAGAGACCCAGTACTTC	CASSQGTDYQETQYF
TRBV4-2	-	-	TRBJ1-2	TGTGCCAGCAGCCAAGATCAAACCACGTATGATGGCTACACCTTC	CASSQDQTTYDGYTF
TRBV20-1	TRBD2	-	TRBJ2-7	TGCAGTGCTAGAGAATCTTTTGCGACTAGCGGCTACGAGCAGTACTTC	CSARESFATSGYEQYF
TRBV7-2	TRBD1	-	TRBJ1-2	TGTGCCAGCAGCTTATCTCCGGGACAGGGGCCTGACTACACCTTC	CASSLSPGQGPDYTF
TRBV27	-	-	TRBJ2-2	TGTGCCAGCATGGAGGGTGGGAGAGTCCGCACCGGGGAGCTGTTTTTT	CASMEGGRVRTGELFF
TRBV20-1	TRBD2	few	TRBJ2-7	TGCAGTGCTTGCCCTCTAGCGGAGTCCTCCTACGAGCAGTACTTC	CSACPLAESSYEQYF
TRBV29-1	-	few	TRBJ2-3	TGCAGCGTTAAAAGGGGACCAGATACGCAGTATTTT	CSVKRGPDTQYF
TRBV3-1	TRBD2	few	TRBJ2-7	TGTGCCAGCAGCCAATTAGGAGGGCCTAGCGGTATCTACGAGCAGTACTTC	CASSQLGGPSGIYEQYF
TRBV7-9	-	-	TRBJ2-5	TGTGCCAGCAGCCCCGTCTCGGCAGCCCTAGCTGATGAGCAGTACTTC	CASSPVSAALADEQYF
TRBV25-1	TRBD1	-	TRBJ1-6	TGTGCCAGCAGTGAATACGGACAGGGAGGATCGCCCCTCCACTTT	CASSEYGQGGSPLHF
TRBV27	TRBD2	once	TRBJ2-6	TGTGCCAGCAGGGGACTAGCGGGCCCCTCTGGGGCCAACGTCCTGACTTTC	CASRGLAGPSGANVLTF
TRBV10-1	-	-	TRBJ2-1	TGCGCCAGCAGTGAGTCGCTGGGACCAGTCTACAATGAGCAGTTCTTC	CASSESLGPVYNEQFF
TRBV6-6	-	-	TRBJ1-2	TGTGCCAGCAGTTACCCCCTCGATGGCTACACCTTC	CASSYPLDGYTF